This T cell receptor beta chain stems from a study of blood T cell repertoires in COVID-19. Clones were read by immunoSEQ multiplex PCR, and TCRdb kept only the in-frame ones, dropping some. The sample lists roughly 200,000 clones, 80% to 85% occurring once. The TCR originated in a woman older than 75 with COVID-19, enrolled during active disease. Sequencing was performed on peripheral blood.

The CDR3 DNA sequence: TGTGCCAGCAGTTACCGGGGGAGTCTAGAAAACACCATATATTTT. Amino acid sequence: CASSYRGSLENTIYF. The rearrangement uses TRBV6-5 and TRBJ1-3, with a possible D match to TRBD1 (5 bases). The ends were cut back, 2 bases at V and 6 bases at J, with 14 bases in the middle. The CDR3 has 15 amino acids. Germline CDR1 and CDR2: MNHEY and SVGAGI.